Each of the 32 T cell receptor beta chains below was sequenced from the same sample in a study of CD8+ T cells in alopecia areata. Sequencing used cDNA as its template, made by extracting RNA and reverse transcribing it. Clones were sequenced by immunoSEQ multiplex PCR, and TCRdb holds only the in-frame ones, with some missing. The table lists hundreds of thousands of clones, about 60% of them singletons. Described treatment: oral pan-JAK inhibitor, 5-10 mg twice daily. Specimen: CD4+ T cells sorted from blood, collected around week 54, from a patient treated with tofacitinib. The receptor source for this set is a human donor with alopecia areata.

The chain recombines TRBV7-8 with TRBJ2-1; D is unclear. Per the germline V gene, CDR1 is SGHVS and CDR2 is FQNEAQ. The CDR3 loop spans 15 amino acids. Trimming took off 1 base at V and 0 bases at J, with 7 bases between the two ends. DNA of the CDR3: TGTGCCAGCAGCTTAGGTACGAGCTCCTACAATGAGCAGTTCTTC. This translates into CASSLGTSSYNEQFF.

The chain recombines TRBV4-1 with TRBJ2-7, with a tentative D call TRBD1 (7 bases). The V gene lost 1 base and the J gene lost 1 base, with 11 bases spanning the gap. This CDR3 spans 15 amino acids. Looked up from germline, CDR1 is MGHRA and CDR2 is YSYEKL. CDR3 in amino acids: CASSQVGGQSYEQYF. DNA for the CDR3: TGCGCCAGCAGCCAAGTGGGGGGACAGTCCTACGAGCAGTACTTC.

This clone was seen a handful of times. The rearrangement links TRBV5-1 to TRBJ2-3; D uncertain. The V gene's germline CDR1 is SGHRS and CDR2 YFSETQ. Deletions cut 0 bases from V and 2 bases from J, with 10 bases between. The length of the CDR3 is 15 residues. The CDR3 loop is CASSLGSGLTDTQYF. In DNA form, the CDR3 reads TGCGCCAGCAGCTTGGGCAGTGGGCTCACAGATACGCAGTATTTT. Full variable domain (rest looked up from reference TRBV5-1 and TRBJ2-3): KAGVTQTPRYLIKTRGQQVTLSCSPISGHRSVSWYQQTPGQGLQFLFEYFSETQRNKGNFPGRFSGRQFSNSRSEMNVSTLELGDSALYLCASSLGSGLTDTQYFGPGTRLTVL.

For the CDR3, the DNA is TGTGCCAGCAGCTTAGTGGGGGACGGGAATCAGCCCCAGCATTTT. It encodes CASSLVGDGNQPQHF. This chain uses TRBV11-2 with TRBJ1-5; TRBD1 is a possible D gene (5 bases). Germline V lookup: CDR1 SGHAT, CDR2 FQNNGV. There are 15 residues in the CDR3. Trimming removed 1 base from V and 4 bases from J, with 11 bases in between.

Notes on this clone: A junction boundary mismatches the germline segment, possibly from a read error. This sequence joins TRBV29-1 and TRBJ2-7; TRBD1 matches 8 bases. The germline gives CDR1 SQVTM, CDR2 ANQGSEA. The CDR3 is 15 amino acids. CDR3 loop: CSVEDLQARDRLRGF. In nucleotides, the CDR3 is TGCAGCGTTGAAGATCTTCAAGCGAGGGACAGGCTTCGAGGGTTC.

J is TRBJ1-2 and V is TRBV29-1; D is ambiguous. Deletions cut 0 bases from V and 4 bases from J, with 12 bases between. The CDR3 has 14 residues. Germline V gene lookup returns CDR1 SQVTM and CDR2 ANQGSEA. This CDR3 reads CSVEDITQRYGYTF. For the CDR3, the DNA is TGCAGCGTTGAAGATATCACCCAACGCTATGGCTACACCTTC.

The rearrangement links TRBV5-5 to TRBJ1-2; D is undetermined. The V end lost 4 bases, the J end lost 6 bases, and 19 bases lay between the germline ends. In germline, CDR1 is SGHKS, CDR2 YYEKEE (reference sequence). This CDR3 spans 15 amino acids. The DNA of the CDR3 is TGTGCCAGCAGCCGTTGGAACGAAGTCACAAATGGCTACACCTTC. It translates to CASSRWNEVTNGYTF.

This clone was found a few times. The V gene is TRBV9, the J gene TRBJ2-1, with a possible D match to TRBD2 (6 bases). V lost 0 bases and J 0 bases, leaving 13 bases between the germline ends. The CDR3 is 17 amino acids. Looked up from germline, CDR1 is SGDLS and CDR2 is YYNGEE. CDR3 sequence reads: CASSVGGTSNSYNEQFF. In DNA form, the CDR3 reads TGTGCCAGCAGCGTAGGCGGGACCTCTAACTCCTACAATGAGCAGTTCTTC.

This clone is a singleton in its sample. In nucleotides, the CDR3 is TGTGCCATCAGTGAGGGGTCACCCCTCCACTTT. Protein product: CAISEGSPLHF. The V call is TRBV10-3, the J call TRBJ1-6; D ambiguous. Germline values: CDR1 ENHRY, CDR2 SYGVKD. CDR3 size: 11 residues. The germline V and J ends were trimmed by 2 bases and 10 bases, with 3 bases remaining between them.

The rearrangement uses TRBV29-1 and TRBJ2-5, with D possibly matching TRBD1 (5 bases). Germline V gene lookup returns CDR1 SQVTM and CDR2 ANQGSEA. Trimming took 7 bases from V and 5 from J, leaving 17 bases between them. This CDR3 is built from 13 residues. This chain's CDR3 is CSERQGARETQYF. The CDR3 nucleotides read TGCAGCGAGAGGCAGGGCGCGAGGGAGACCCAGTACTTC.

CDR3 protein: CASSLGGLIEQYF. DNA of the CDR3: TGCGCCAGCAGCTTGGGGGGCCTTATCGAGCAGTACTTC. The chain combines TRBV5-1 with TRBJ2-7; possible D gene TRBD1, 5 bases. With 0 bases removed from V and 6 bases from J, the gap between germline ends came to 10 bases. This CDR3 region has 13 residues. The germline gives CDR1 SGHRS, CDR2 YFSETQ.

This rearrangement joins TRBV30 to TRBJ2-3; tentatively, D is TRBD2 (6 bases). The length of the CDR3 is 13 residues. The germline gives CDR1 GTSNPN, CDR2 SVGIG (reference sequence). Trimming took off 0 bases at V and 12 bases at J, with 16 bases between the two ends. The CDR3 spells CAWSVLLAGPQYF. The CDR3 nucleotides are TGTGCCTGGAGTGTACTATTGGCGGGACCCCAGTATTTT.

The genes are TRBV29-1 and TRBJ1-3; D is unclear. CDR3 length: 13 amino acids. Trimming took 6 bases from V and 0 from J, leaving 9 bases between them. Germline V gene data show CDR1 as SQVTM and CDR2 as ANQGSEA. Written as DNA, the CDR3 is TGCAGCGTAGCCACAGTCTCTGGAAACACCATATATTTT. This translates into CSVATVSGNTIYF.

With regard to this clone: The identical CDR3 is also encoded by other nucleotide sequences in the sample. The chain recombines TRBV9 with TRBJ2-3, with D uncertain. Germline CDR1 is SGDLS and CDR2 is YYNGEE. This CDR3 comprises 15 residues. Trimming removed 0 bases from V and 0 bases from J, with 8 bases in between. CDR3 in amino acids: CASSVEQSSTDTQYF. Written as DNA, the CDR3 is TGTGCCAGCAGCGTAGAGCAGTCTAGCACAGATACGCAGTATTTT. Variable domain in full (rest from reference TRBV9 and TRBJ2-3): DSGVTQTPKHLITATGQRVTLRCSPRSGDLSVYWYQQSLDQGLQFLIQYYNGEERAKGNILERFSAQQFPDLHSELNLSSLELGDSALYFCASSVEQSSTDTQYFGPGTRLTVL.

This clone was counted ten times or more. The V call is TRBV19, the J call TRBJ2-7; 7 nucleotides align to TRBD2. The CDR3 contains 13 residues. Germline V gene lookup returns CDR1 LNHDA and CDR2 SQIVND (reference sequence). V lost 3 bases, J lost 3 bases, and 2 bases stayed unmatched. The CDR3, as DNA: TGTGCCAGTAGTATCGGACTAGACTACGAGCAGTACTTC. The encoded protein is CASSIGLDYEQYF.

For the CDR3, the DNA is TGTGCCAGCAGCTCCCGGACAGGGGACACTGAAGCTTTCTTT. The encoded protein is CASSSRTGDTEAFF. The rearrangement links TRBV7-2 to TRBJ1-1; 9 bases align to TRBD1. Germline loops: CDR1 SGHTA, CDR2 FQGNSA. V trimming: 4 bases; J trimming: 3 bases; junction bases outside the gene matches: 3. The CDR3 runs 14 residues. The full variable domain, its missing parts supplied by reference TRBV7-2 and TRBJ1-1, is GAGVSQSPSNKVTEKGKDVELRCDPISGHTALYWYRQSLGQGLEFLIYFQGNSAPDKSGLPSDRFSAERTGGSVSTLTIQRTQQEDSAVYLCASSSRTGDTEAFFGQGTRLTVV.

The rearrangement links TRBV2 to TRBJ2-7, with D maybe TRBD1 (5 bases). Germline-derived CDR1 and CDR2 are SNHLY and FYNNEI. The CDR3 runs to 14 residues. V lost 4 bases and J lost 2, with 12 bases in between. Here the CDR3 DNA reads TGTGCCAGCAGTGTCGTCAGCAGGGCCTACGAGCAGTACTTC. This gives the protein CASSVVSRAYEQYF. Together with reference TRBV2 and TRBJ2-7, the CDR3 gives the full variable domain: EPEVTQTPSHQVTQMGQEVILRCVPISNHLYFYWYRQILGQKVEFLVSFYNNEISEKSEIFDDQFSVERPDGSNFTLKIRSTKLEDSAMYFCASSVVSRAYEQYFGPGTRLTVT.

The rearrangement joins TRBV7-3 to TRBJ2-1; 8 nucleotides agree with TRBD1. CDR3 length equals 15 residues. Germline CDR1 SGHTA, CDR2 FQGTGA. J gave up 6 bases and V 0 bases, and 4 bases lay outside the gene matches. The CDR3 sequence is CASSLTRTGLNEQFF. CDR3 coding DNA: TGTGCCAGCAGCTTAACGCGGACAGGGCTCAATGAGCAGTTCTTC.

The rearrangement links TRBV15 to TRBJ2-4, with 9 bases matching TRBD1. Germline-derived CDR1 and CDR2 are LNHNV and YYDKDF (reference sequence). The J segment lost 6 bases and the V segment lost 3 bases, leaving 6 bases of the junction unmatched. This CDR3 region has 15 residues. The CDR3 coding sequence is TGTGCCACCAGCAGCAGAACAGGGGGCGGAAACATTCAGTACTTC. It codes for CATSSRTGGGNIQYF. The full variable domain, with the rest looked up from reference TRBV15 and TRBJ2-4, is DAMVIQNPRYQVTQFGKPVTLSCSQTLNHNVMYWYQQKSSQAPKLLFHYYDKDFNNEADTPDNFQSRRPNTSFCFLDIRSPGLGDTAMYLCATSSRTGGGNIQYFGAGTRLSVL.

This clone has more than one count but fewer than ten. The chain is built from TRBV4-3 and TRBJ2-3; no definite D call. The germline CDR1 and CDR2 sequences are LGHNA and YSLEER. The CDR3 is 15 amino acids. The V end was cut by 0 bases, the J end by 0 bases, with 7 bases between. CDR3: CASSQDDGSTDTQYF. The CDR3 DNA sequence: TGCGCCAGCAGCCAAGATGATGGAAGCACAGATACGCAGTATTTT.

This clone was detected once. In nucleotides, the CDR3 is TGTGCCAGCAGCCAATTGGGGGAGGGGGGGGAGACCCAGTACTTC. Translation: CASSQLGEGGETQYF. The chain couples TRBV4-2 to TRBJ2-5; D perhaps matches TRBD2 (7 bases). The V gene lost 2 bases and the J gene lost 5 bases, with 15 bases spanning the gap. Germline V gene lookup returns CDR1 LGHNA and CDR2 YNFKEQ. The CDR3 is 15 residues long.

The sample holds a few counts of this clone. The chain is built from TRBV12-5 and TRBJ2-7, with a possible D match to TRBD2 (5 bases). The germline V gene encodes CDR1 LGHNT and CDR2 FRNRAP. The CDR3 contains 13 residues. Trimming shortened V by 0 bases and J by 6 bases, and 9 bases separated the two germline ends. DNA of the CDR3: TGTGCTAGTGGTTTGGTTGGAGGACGCGAGCAGTACTTC. Translating it yields CASGLVGGREQYF.

In its sample, this clone was seen once. The rearrangement uses TRBV5-1 and TRBJ1-6; 7 bases are shared with TRBD1. Germline CDR1 and CDR2: SGHRS and YFSETQ. The V and J ends lost 2 bases and 3 bases, in that order; junction bases with no gene match: 5. This CDR3 contains 16 residues. The CDR3 loop is CASSFPGTDYNSPLHF. The DNA for the CDR3 is TGCGCCAGCAGCTTTCCTGGGACAGACTATAATTCACCCCTCCACTTT.

The chain employs TRBV6-1 and TRBJ1-5; no clear D gene. CDR3 length equals 14 residues. Per germline, CDR1 MNHNS and CDR2 SASEGT. Trimming left V 4 bases short and J 4 bases short, with 11 bases between. CDR3 in DNA: TGTGCCAGCAGTGGTAAAGGTCCGAATCAGCCCCAGCATTTT. Translating it yields CASSGKGPNQPQHF.

The chain joins TRBV7-9 to TRBJ1-5, with a possible D match to TRBD1 (5 bases). This CDR3 comprises 15 residues. The V gene's germline CDR1 is SEHNR and CDR2 FQNEAQ (reference sequence). V lost 5 bases, J lost 0 bases, and 11 bases lay in between. The CDR3 DNA sequence: TGTGCCAGCAGCCCCCCTGGGGGTAGCAATCAGCCCCAGCATTTT. Its translation: CASSPPGGSNQPQHF.

The CDR3 is CASSVGQSEQFF. DNA of the CDR3: TGTGCCAGCAGCGTAGGTCAATCTGAGCAGTTCTTC. The chain is built from TRBV9 and TRBJ2-1, with no clear D. The length of the CDR3 is 12 residues. The germline gives CDR1 SGDLS, CDR2 YYNGEE. The ends were cut back, 0 bases at V and 9 bases at J, with 7 bases in the middle. Variable domain in full (rest from reference TRBV9 and TRBJ2-1): DSGVTQTPKHLITATGQRVTLRCSPRSGDLSVYWYQQSLDQGLQFLIQYYNGEERAKGNILERFSAQQFPDLHSELNLSSLELGDSALYFCASSVGQSEQFFGPGTRLTVL.

The chain joins TRBV9 to TRBJ1-1, with D possibly being TRBD1 (5 bases). This CDR3 has 14 residues. V was pared by 3 bases and J by 1 base, with 10 bases between. Germline V gene data show CDR1 as SGDLS and CDR2 as YYNGEE. CDR3 region: CASSEAGTNTEAFF. As DNA, the CDR3 is TGTGCCAGCAGCGAGGCAGGGACGAACACTGAAGCTTTCTTT.

V gene TRBV6-5 combines with J gene TRBJ2-1; D not certain. There are 13 residues in the CDR3. V lost 6 bases and J 5 bases, leaving 11 bases between the germline ends. The germline V gene encodes CDR1 MNHEY and CDR2 SVGAGI. CDR3 bases: TGTGCCAGCAGAATGGAACAGCACAATGAGCAGTTCTTC. Protein sequence: CASRMEQHNEQFF.

The chain joins TRBV29-1 to TRBJ2-3; 8 positions match TRBD2. V was pared by 6 bases and J by 4 bases, with 6 bases of the junction left unmatched. Germline CDR1 and CDR2: SQVTM and ANQGSEA. The CDR3 sequence is 13 residues long. CDR3 bases: TGCAGCGTCGGGGGGGGTAAGGCAGATACGCAGTATTTT. This encodes CSVGGGKADTQYF.

V is TRBV5-1 and J is TRBJ2-5; 11 nucleotides line up with TRBD2. The CDR3 is made up of 15 amino acids. Looked up from germline, CDR1 is SGHRS and CDR2 is YFSETQ. V trimming: 4 bases; J trimming: 2 bases; junction bases outside the gene matches: 4. Written as DNA, the CDR3 is TGCGCCAGCAGCGCGGGACTAGCGGTACAAGAGACCCAGTACTTC. It codes for CASSAGLAVQETQYF. The whole variable domain, filled in from reference TRBV5-1 and TRBJ2-5, reads KAGVTQTPRYLIKTRGQQVTLSCSPISGHRSVSWYQQTPGQGLQFLFEYFSETQRNKGNFPGRFSGRQFSNSRSEMNVSTLELGDSALYLCASSAGLAVQETQYFGPGTRLLVL.

The chain is built from TRBV5-1 and TRBJ1-6; possible D gene TRBD1, 5 bases. Germline V gene data show CDR1 as SGHRS and CDR2 as YFSETQ. The CDR3 is 15 amino acids. The V end was cut by 3 bases, the J end by 6 bases, with 13 bases between. The CDR3 loop reads CASSWGAGTNSPLHF. As DNA, the CDR3 is TGCGCCAGCAGCTGGGGCGCGGGGACTAATTCACCCCTCCACTTT.

This chain joins TRBV29-1 and TRBJ2-7; D not resolved. The CDR3 totals 12 residues. Germline loops: CDR1 SQVTM, CDR2 ANQGSEA. V shed 1 base and J shed 6 bases, with 10 bases lying between them. CDR3 nucleotides: TGCAGCGTTGAAGGGACGGTCGGCGAGCAGTACTTC. It is translated as CSVEGTVGEQYF.